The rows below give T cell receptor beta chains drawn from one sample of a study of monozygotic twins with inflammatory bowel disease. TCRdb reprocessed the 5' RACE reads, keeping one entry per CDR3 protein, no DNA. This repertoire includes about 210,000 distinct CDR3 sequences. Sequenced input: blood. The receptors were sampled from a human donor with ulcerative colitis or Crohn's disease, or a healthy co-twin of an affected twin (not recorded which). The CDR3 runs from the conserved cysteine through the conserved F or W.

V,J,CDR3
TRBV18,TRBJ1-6,CASSPDGSSYNSPLHF
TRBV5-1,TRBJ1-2,CASSFTGEPAIGYTF
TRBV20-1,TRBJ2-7,CSARQPDRLTYEQYF
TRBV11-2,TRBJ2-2,CASSSRTNTRELFF
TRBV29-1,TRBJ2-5,CSVERQLAVETQYF
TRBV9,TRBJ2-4,CASSPGAASIAKNIQYF
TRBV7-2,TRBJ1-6,CASSPLAEGNSPLHF
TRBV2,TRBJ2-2,CASRVGQVFTGELFF
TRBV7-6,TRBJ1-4,CASSSPQTGVGEKLFF
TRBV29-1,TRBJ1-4,CSVDPTGAEEKLFF
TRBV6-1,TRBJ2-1,CASTGVVQGSSYNEQFF
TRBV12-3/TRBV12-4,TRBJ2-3,CASKVGPATDTQYF
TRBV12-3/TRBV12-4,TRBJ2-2,CATRFGTGELFF